This TCR beta chain is drawn from a study of T cells after yellow fever vaccination. Study results and caveats: Repertoires obtained by FACS sorting could include abundant clonotypes that entered as contaminants from the bulk population. Researchers noted that a small share of clonotypes showed up in both CD4 and CD8 compartments.

Concerning this clonotype: Antigen specificity is unknown.

TCRdb processed the 5' RACE reads anew with MiXCR; each CDR3 protein has one entry. The sample yields around 250,000 distinct CDR3 sequences, 6.9% seen once. The junction had 8 bases not matched to a gene; V was cut back by 5 bases and J by 8 bases. The CDR3 contains 15 residues. Per germline, CDR1 SGHVS and CDR2 FQNEAQ. J is TRBJ1-4 and V is TRBV7-8; 10 bases are a match to TRBD1. This clonotype originated in a man aged 30-40 years who received the YFV17D yellow fever vaccine. The source was CD4+ T cells sorted from PBMCs, collected 15 days after the yellow fever booster vaccination. CDR3 loop: CASSSRQGAGEKLFF. The CDR3, as DNA: TGTGCCAGCAGCAGTCGACAGGGGGCGGGAGAAAAACTGTTTTTT.